The T cell receptor beta chain described here comes from a study of CD8 T cells in ankylosing spondylitis. MiXCR, run by TCRdb on the 5' RACE reads, gives a single entry per CDR3 protein. The sample comprises 800,000 to 900,000 distinct CDR3 sequences, about 11% of which are singletons, and 0.51% rests with the top ten. Study-level findings and limits: Typical of ankylosing spondylitis blood, it appeared, was a TCR beta motif of roughly eight highly homologous variants.

The CDR3 is 15 amino acids. J gave up 1 base and V 7 bases, and 9 bases lay outside the gene matches. This clonotype was counted at least ten times. The antigen is unknown. Source material: blood, either unsorted or a sorted T cell fraction (not recorded which). This TCR was sampled from a male donor with ankylosing spondylitis. The J gene is TRBJ2-7, the V gene TRBV12-3 or TRBV12-4; 8 bases are a match to TRBD1. CDR3 DNA: TGTGCCAGCACCGACGGACAGGGACTGTCCTACGAGCAGTACTTC. It translates to CASTDGQGLSYEQYF.